This T cell receptor beta chain emerged from a study of blood T cells in healthy people across ages (dated by TCRdb to 2013 to 2016). Notes on the research overall: In model experiments, template switching captured roughly one uniquely barcoded TCR beta cDNA molecule for every two T cells. Using deep sequencing normalized with unique cDNA molecular identifiers, the study measured how TCR beta repertoire diversity changes with age. Donors were grouped into four age groups: young (average roughly 16 years), middle-aged (under 40), aged (62) and long-lived (around 82). For two donors (one aged 18 to 30 and one aged 80 or older), the study analyzed two additional independent replicas of 1 million unique cDNA reads from the same blood draw. General conclusions and limits of the study: Bulk unsorted PBMC profiling prevented conclusive comparison of naive and antigen-experienced compartments. The long-lived group showed more naive CD4+ T cells, fewer expanded clones and increased TCR diversity than the aged group, suggesting age selection. Observed TCR beta diversity per million T cells fell roughly linearly with age, and a significant reduction was already apparent by age approximately 40. Estimates of total diversity based on one million sequenced T cells were regarded as lower bounds and as underestimates. Donor CMV infection status was unknown, potentially confounding age-related changes in expanded clonotypes. A strong correlation was found between observed TCR beta diversity and the percentage of naive T cells measured by flow cytometry.

Comment on this clonotype: The target of this receptor is not known. Per-base quality was not reported, and no clone a single base away is much larger than it.

The roughly 39 donors, aged about 6 to 100 years, were systemically healthy Caucasian individuals from Russia. Ten milliliters of peripheral blood were drawn from each donor into EDTA-treated Vacutainer tubes. Ficoll-Paque density-gradient centrifugation was used to isolate PBMCs, with at least 7 million per sample. Total RNA was extracted from PBMCs with Trizol reagent, with at least 5.5 micrograms obtained per sample. Naive CD45RAhigh/CD27high T cell percentages were measured by flow cytometry on a PBMC aliquot from every donor. For this chain, trimming is 6 bases at the V end and 2 bases at the J end, and the number of junction bases without a gene match is 13. The germline V gene encodes CDR1 MDHEN and CDR2 SYDVKM. Taken from cysteine to phenylalanine, the CDR3 has 17 residues. The sequence is cut down to CDR3 DNA, 51 bases in frame from base 1. The library was produced with 5' RACE. The instrument was an Illumina HiSeq 2500. A second PCR of about 7 to 12 cycles was run with a J-beta primer mix and a sample-barcoded 5' primer. A template-switch 5' adaptor carrying 12 random nucleotides introduced a unique molecular identifier onto each TCR beta cDNA molecule. Each sample yielded at least 2.5 million CDR3-containing paired-end reads. All of the RNA was converted into first-strand cDNA using the Mint cDNA synthesis kit, with a TRBC-specific oligonucleotide serving as the primer. Following uracil-DNA glycosylase treatment, a first 18-cycle PCR with universal primers M1SS and BC2_uni_R was performed on all cDNA. Processing in the source paper ran as follows. For normalization, 1 million high-quality reads, each with a distinct molecular identifier, were randomly selected from each sample. Reads with shared molecular identifiers were discarded instead of being binned into consensus sequences. MiTCR, set to a Q25 quality threshold and the strictest error-elimination algorithm, was used for CDR3 identification, clonotype clustering and error correction. Lower-bound total TCR beta diversity was estimated with a nonparametric unseen species model using Euler transformation. TCRdb cleaned the public reads at Q25 with fastp, built clones with MiXCR and kept in-frame beta chains. Every distinct CDR3 protein forms one entry, paired with its most common genes and DNA. These V and J calls derive from TCRdb rather than the authors' analysis. A total of more than 600,000 distinct CDR3 sequences appear in this sample, around 25% of them only once. The ten largest account for more than 8% of the sample.

The sample was also linked to a second study, of T cells of mothers and their children. Looking at the second paper: Nine systemically healthy Caucasian individuals, comprising three mothers and their six children, were included as donors. cDNA synthesis used all of the extracted RNA, with 1.5 ug of RNA in each 15 ul reaction. Sample barcodes and 2-4 random nucleotides were added via the M1S primer in the second PCR. More than 9.5 million TCR beta CDR3 reads were obtained from each mother, and 2.5 million to 3.5 million reads were obtained from each child. Thymic selection shapes the output of TCR recombination in a similar way in related and unrelated pairs, and inherited differences have a minor effect. Normalized repertoire overlap was always found to be slightly, but never significantly, higher in related mother-child pairs than in unrelated mother-child pairs. No persistent microchimeric T cell clones were detected, at a sensitivity of 90 to 100 clones per million clonotypes. Deep NGS was used in the study to compare the TCR beta repertoires of mothers and children and to look for features that separate related mother-child pairs from unrelated individuals. Mothers averaged roughly 36 +/- 4 years of age and children averaged around 10 +/- 4 years. After adapter ligation was performed with NEBNext reagents, the libraries were sequenced on an Illumina HiSeq 2000 with 100+100 nt paired-end reads. To prevent cross-contamination, the mother and child libraries were prepared a month apart and were sequenced in separate runs. Between 500,000 and 2,000,000 distinct TCR beta clonotypes were identified per donor. Naive TCR beta clonotypes were estimated from low-frequency clonotypes matched to each donor's FACS-determined naive share, without sorting.

The sequence derives from a boy younger than 18 in good health. Recombination joined TRBV28 with TRBJ2-5; 9 bases in between match TRBD2. Source material: blood. The CDR3 region has the sequence CASSDRLAGGWQETQYF. Here is the DNA: TGTGCCAGCAGCGACCGACTGGCGGGAGGGTGGCAAGAGACCCAGTACTTC.